This entry is about one TCR beta chain. The data were taken from a study of early T cells in non-severe SARS-CoV-2 infection. This CDR3 is built from 14 residues. Unmatched junction bases numbered 9, after V lost 4 bases and J lost 9 bases. From germline, CDR1 is SGHTA and CDR2 FQGTGA. MiXCR, applied by TCRdb to the 5' RACE reads, yields one record per CDR3 protein. The top ten clones hold 4.5% to 5.5% of a sample with roughly 68,000 distinct CDR3 sequences, around 4.6% of them seen once. The source material was whole blood. The chain is built from TRBV7-3 and TRBJ2-1; 7 nucleotides line up with TRBD1. The source of this sequence is an adult who was a healthcare worker with PCR-confirmed SARS-CoV-2 infection or an uninfected control (not recorded which). CDR3 sequence reads: CASSSSTGRGEQFF. CDR3 nucleotides: TGTGCCAGCAGCTCGTCGACAGGGCGCGGTGAGCAGTTCTTC.